This T cell receptor beta chain was documented in a study of prognosis after radiotherapy for stage I lung cancer. Germline V gene lookup returns CDR1 SNHLY and CDR2 FYNNEI. Trimming removed 6 bases from V and 6 bases from J, with 6 bases in between. CDR3 length: 12 amino acids. At least ten counts were recorded for this clonotype. Genomic DNA provided the template from which TCR beta CDR3 was amplified by two-round multiplex PCR. Amplification during the initial PCR round employed primers specific to each TRBV and TRBJ gene. From the multiplex PCR reads, TCRdb called clonotypes with MiXCR, one entry per CDR3 protein. The sample shows around 30,000 distinct CDR3 sequences, nearly 35% of them seen only once.

This sequence joins TRBV2 and TRBJ1-6, with D unclear. This clonotype originated in a donor aged 50 or older with non-small cell lung cancer. Sample: PBMCs, taken before or after stereotactic body radiation therapy (not recorded which). The CDR3 protein is CASRVTNSPLHF. In DNA, the CDR3 is TGTGCCAGCAGGGTGACTAATTCACCCCTCCACTTT.